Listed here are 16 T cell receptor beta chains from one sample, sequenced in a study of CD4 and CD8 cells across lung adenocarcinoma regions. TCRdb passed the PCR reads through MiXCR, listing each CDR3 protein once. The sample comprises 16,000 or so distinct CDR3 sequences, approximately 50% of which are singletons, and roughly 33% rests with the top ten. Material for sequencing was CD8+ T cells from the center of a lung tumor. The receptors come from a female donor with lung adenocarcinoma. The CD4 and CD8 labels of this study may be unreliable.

CDR3 coding DNA: TGTGCCAGCAGTGAAGTAACTAGTCGGCTCTACAATGAGCAGTTCTTC. Translating it yields CASSEVTSRLYNEQFF. The chain recombines TRBV6-1 with TRBJ2-1, with TRBD2 as a possible D gene (5 bases). Germline loops: CDR1 MNHNS, CDR2 SASEGT. V was pared by 1 base and J by 3 bases, with 13 bases between. The CDR3 is 16 residues long.

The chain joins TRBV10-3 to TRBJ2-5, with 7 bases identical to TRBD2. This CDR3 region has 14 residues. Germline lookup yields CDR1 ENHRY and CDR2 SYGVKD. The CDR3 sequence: CAGRGSGDPETQYF. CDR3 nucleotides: TGTGCGGGCCGCGGGAGCGGGGACCCAGAGACCCAGTACTTC.

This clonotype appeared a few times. This CDR3 is CASSRKGAFTEAFF. CDR3 sequence (DNA): TGTGCCAGCAGTCGTAAGGGGGCTTTCACTGAAGCTTTCTTT. The genes are TRBV6-1 and TRBJ1-1, with 7 bases matching TRBD1. V was pared by 5 bases and J by 4 bases, with 7 bases of the junction left unmatched. CDR1 is MNHNS, CDR2 SASEGT, per germline. The CDR3 sequence is 14 residues long.

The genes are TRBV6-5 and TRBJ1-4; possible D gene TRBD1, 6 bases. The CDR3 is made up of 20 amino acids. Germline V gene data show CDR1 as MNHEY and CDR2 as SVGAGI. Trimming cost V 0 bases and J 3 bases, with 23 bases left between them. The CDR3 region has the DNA TGTGCCAGCAGTTACTCGAAAGGACAGCCCGTTGTTATTGCTAATGAAAAACTGTTTTTT. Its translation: CASSYSKGQPVVIANEKLFF.

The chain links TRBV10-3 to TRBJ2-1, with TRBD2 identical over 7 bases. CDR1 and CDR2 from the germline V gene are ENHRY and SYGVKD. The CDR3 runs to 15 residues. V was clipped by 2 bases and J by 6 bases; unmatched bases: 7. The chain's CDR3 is CAISEGRERVNEQFF. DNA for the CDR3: TGTGCCATCAGTGAGGGGCGGGAGAGGGTCAATGAGCAGTTCTTC.

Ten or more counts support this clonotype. CDR3: CASSFGRVWAETQYF. CDR3 nucleotide sequence: TGTGCCAGCAGTTTCGGGAGGGTTTGGGCAGAGACCCAGTACTTC. V and J are TRBV27 and TRBJ2-5, with TRBD2 matching over 8 bases. The CDR3 consists of 15 residues. Germline V gene lookup returns CDR1 MNHEY and CDR2 SMNVEV (reference sequence). V lost 3 bases and J lost 4; bases outside the gene matches: 7.

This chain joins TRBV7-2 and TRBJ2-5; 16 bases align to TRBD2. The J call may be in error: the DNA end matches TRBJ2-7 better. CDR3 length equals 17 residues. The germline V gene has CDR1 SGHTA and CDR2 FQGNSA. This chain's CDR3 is CASRGGTSGRAFYEQYF. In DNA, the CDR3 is TGTGCCAGCAGAGGGGGGACTAGCGGGAGGGCCTTCTACGAGCAGTACTTC.

The CDR3 here is CASSYTARDTEAFF. The CDR3 DNA reads TGTGCCAGCAGTTACACGGCGAGGGACACTGAAGCTTTCTTT. V and J are TRBV6-5 and TRBJ1-1; D is undetermined. With 2 bases removed from V and 3 bases from J, the gap between germline ends came to 10 bases. CDR3 length equals 14 residues. The germline CDR1 and CDR2 sequences are MNHEY and SVGAGI.

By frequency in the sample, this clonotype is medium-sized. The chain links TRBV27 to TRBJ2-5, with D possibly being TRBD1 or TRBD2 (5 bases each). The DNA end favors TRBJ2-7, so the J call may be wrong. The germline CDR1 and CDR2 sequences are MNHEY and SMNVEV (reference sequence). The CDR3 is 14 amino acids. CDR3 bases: TGTGCCAGCAGCCCAAATGGGGGACCTCACGAGCAGTACTTC. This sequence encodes CASSPNGGPHEQYF.

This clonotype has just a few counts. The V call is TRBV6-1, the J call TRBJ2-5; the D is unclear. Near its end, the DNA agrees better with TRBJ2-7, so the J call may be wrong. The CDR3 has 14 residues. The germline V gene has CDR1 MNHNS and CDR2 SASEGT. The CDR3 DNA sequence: TGTGCCAGCAGTGAAGTACCGCCCCCTGGCGAGCAGTACTTC. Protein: CASSEVPPPGEQYF.

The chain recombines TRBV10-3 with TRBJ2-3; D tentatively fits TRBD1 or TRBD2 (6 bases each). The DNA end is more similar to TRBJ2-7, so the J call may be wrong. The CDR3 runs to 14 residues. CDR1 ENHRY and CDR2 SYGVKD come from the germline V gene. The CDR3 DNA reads TGTGGCGGCTGGGGAGTGGGGGGCACAGACACGCAGTACTTC. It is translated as CGGWGVGGTDTQYF.

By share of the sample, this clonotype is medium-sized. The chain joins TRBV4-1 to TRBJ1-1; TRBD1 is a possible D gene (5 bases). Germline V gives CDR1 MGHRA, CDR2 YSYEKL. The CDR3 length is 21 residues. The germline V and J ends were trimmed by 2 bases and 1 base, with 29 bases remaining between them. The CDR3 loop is CASSQKGRKGSESGANTEAFF. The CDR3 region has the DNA TGCGCCAGCAGCCAAAAGGGACGAAAGGGGTCGGAGTCCGGGGCGAACACTGAAGCTTTCTTT.

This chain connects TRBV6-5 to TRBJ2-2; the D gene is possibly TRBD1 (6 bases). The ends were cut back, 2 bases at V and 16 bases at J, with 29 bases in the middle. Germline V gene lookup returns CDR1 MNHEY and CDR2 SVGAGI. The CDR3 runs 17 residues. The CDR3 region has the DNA TGTGCCAGCAGTTACGGCCTTCGGCAGGGGAGCACCGGGAAGCAGTTTTTT. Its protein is CASSYGLRQGSTGKQFF.

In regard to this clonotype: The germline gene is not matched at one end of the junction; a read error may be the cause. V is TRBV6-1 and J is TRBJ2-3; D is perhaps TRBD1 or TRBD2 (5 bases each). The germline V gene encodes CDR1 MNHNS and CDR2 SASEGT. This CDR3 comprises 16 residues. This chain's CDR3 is CACSPTGLRAKDTQYF. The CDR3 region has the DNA TGTGCCTGCAGTCCTACGGGGCTCCGAGCCAAAGACACTCAGTACTTT.

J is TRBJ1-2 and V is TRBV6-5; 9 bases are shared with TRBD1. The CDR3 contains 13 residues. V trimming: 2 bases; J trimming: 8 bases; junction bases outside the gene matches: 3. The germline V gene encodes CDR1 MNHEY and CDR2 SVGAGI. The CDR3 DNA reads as TGTGCCAGCAGTTACAGGGACAGGGAAGGCTACACCTTC. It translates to CASSYRDREGYTF.

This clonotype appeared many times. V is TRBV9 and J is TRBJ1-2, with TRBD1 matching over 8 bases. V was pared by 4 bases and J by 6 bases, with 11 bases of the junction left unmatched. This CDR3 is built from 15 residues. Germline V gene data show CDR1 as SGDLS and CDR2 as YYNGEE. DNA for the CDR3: TGTGCCAGCAGCCCTCGGCAGGGGGCGGGAGATGGCTACACCTTC. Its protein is CASSPRQGAGDGYTF. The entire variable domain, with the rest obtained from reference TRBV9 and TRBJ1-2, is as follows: DSGVTQTPKHLITATGQRVTLRCSPRSGDLSVYWYQQSLDQGLQFLIQYYNGEERAKGNILERFSAQQFPDLHSELNLSSLELGDSALYFCASSPRQGAGDGYTFGSGTRLTVV.